This T cell receptor (beta chain) was captured in a study of Graves' ophthalmopathy and Graves' hyperthyroidism. At the level of the study: Peripheral blood sampling preceded any treatment and occurred at initial diagnosis. Study conclusions and caveats: In blood, most expanded thyroid clonotypes above 0.001 frequency were also detected. Ophthalmopathy versus stable hyperthyroidism: 13-signature model gave less than 90% sensitivity, 81.08% specificity.

The sequenced template was RNA, covering the TCR beta CDR3 region. Second-round multiplex PCR came after first-round RT-PCR with HTBI primers. TCRdb ran MiXCR on the multiplex PCR reads and lists one entry per CDR3 protein. The table has about 740,000 distinct CDR3 sequences, approximately 40% seen once. Disease in donors with ophthalmopathy had moderate-to-severe activity, CAS ≥3, NOSPECS ≥4 and under 3 months' duration. For this clonotype: Its antigen remains unknown. One end of the junction does not line up with germline, which may come from a read error.

Germline CDR1 reads LNHNV; CDR2 reads YYDKDF (reference sequence). This CDR3 contains 13 residues. The clonotype comes from an adult man with Graves' ophthalmopathy. The sample consisted of peripheral blood. The chain combines TRBV15 with TRBJ1-5, with D maybe TRBD1 (5 bases). The CDR3 spells CATSPGSNQPQRF. The CDR3 coding sequence is TGTGCCACCAGCCCAGGGTCCAATCAGCCCCAGCGTTTT.